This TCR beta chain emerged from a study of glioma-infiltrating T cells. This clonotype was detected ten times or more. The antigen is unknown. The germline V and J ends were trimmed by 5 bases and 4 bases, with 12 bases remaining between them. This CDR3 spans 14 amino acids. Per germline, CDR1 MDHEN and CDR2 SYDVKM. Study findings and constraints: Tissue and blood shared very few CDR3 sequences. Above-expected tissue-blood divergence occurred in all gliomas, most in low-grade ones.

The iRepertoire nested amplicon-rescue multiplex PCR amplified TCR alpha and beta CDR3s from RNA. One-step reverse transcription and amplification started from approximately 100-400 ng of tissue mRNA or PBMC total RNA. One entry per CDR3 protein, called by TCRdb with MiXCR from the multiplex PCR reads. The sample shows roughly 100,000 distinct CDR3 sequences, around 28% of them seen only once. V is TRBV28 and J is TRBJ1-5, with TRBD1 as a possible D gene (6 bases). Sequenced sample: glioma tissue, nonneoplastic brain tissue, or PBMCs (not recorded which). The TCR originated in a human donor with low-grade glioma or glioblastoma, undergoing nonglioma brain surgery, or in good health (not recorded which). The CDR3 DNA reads TGTGCCAGCAGTAAGGACAGCTTGAATCAGCCCCAGCATTTT. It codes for CASSKDSLNQPQHF.